The present entry profiles one T cell receptor beta chain with its context. The target antigen is unknown. PCR amplification relied on 60 Vbeta primers (plus 13 Jbeta primers). Measured with immunoSEQ multiplex PCR; TCRdb has only the in-frame clones, and not every one. The sample holds more than 140,000 clones, approximately 78% seen once. Germline CDR1 reads WNHNN; CDR2 reads SYGVQD (reference sequence). The CDR3 consists of 14 residues. V gave up 6 bases and J gave up 3 bases; unmatched junction bases: 4. The data originate from a study of cytomegalovirus exposure and HLA in healthy donors. Points from the study as a whole: Researchers reported in a later analysis that common viral pathogens appeared linked to several top clusters. The authors listed around 150 TCR beta chains as cytomegalovirus-associated.

The rearrangement uses TRBV10-1 and TRBJ2-3; 9 nucleotides align to TRBD1. The TCR was taken from a man younger than 35 in good health and CMV-seropositive. Sequenced: PBMCs. The CDR3 protein is CASSGQGSTDTQYF. DNA for the CDR3: TGCGCCAGCAGCGGACAGGGGAGTACAGATACGCAGTATTTT.